The sequence of this T cell receptor beta chain was determined in a study of cytomegalovirus exposure and HLA in healthy donors. Study results and caveats: The CMV antigen specificity of a few CMV-associated chains was confirmed through in vitro analysis.

On this clone: Its antigen remains unidentified.

Trimming took off 1 base at V and 7 bases at J, with 11 bases between the two ends. The CDR3 loop spans 15 amino acids. The germline V gene has CDR1 LGHNA and CDR2 YSLEER. The PCR contained 60 Vbeta and 13 Jbeta primers. Sequenced by immunoSEQ multiplex PCR; TCRdb stores in-frame clones only, minus some. The table lists approximately 140,000 clones, roughly 66% of them singletons. The gene calls are TRBV4-3 and TRBJ1-6, with D tentatively TRBD1 (6 bases). This receptor was identified in a woman aged 60 to 75 in good health and CMV-seronegative. Material for sequencing was PBMCs. CDR3 in DNA: TGCGCCAGCAGCCAAGCCCAGGGGCCGAATTCACCCCTCCACTTT. Translation: CASSQAQGPNSPLHF.